This note documents a single TCR beta chain sequence. The antigen remains undetermined. V dropped 2 bases and J dropped 7; count of bases not matched to a gene: 4. The CDR3 has 13 amino acids. In germline, CDR1 is SEHNR, CDR2 FQNEAQ (reference sequence). These data are taken from a study of cytomegalovirus exposure and HLA in healthy donors. Across the whole study: Caucasian-associated ancestry cluster membership applied to 75% to 85% of several hundred genotyped donors. Overall study findings and caveats: Using a false discovery rate of 0.05, a later analysis showed that approximately 17,000 TCR beta sequences were associated with HLA alleles. Relative to equally common others, HLA-associated TCR beta chains showed greater clonal expansion in a later analysis.

The PCR employed 60 Vbeta primers together with 13 Jbeta primers. Authors' processing steps: A follow-up analysis tallied 65 million to 80 million unique TCR beta chains, roughly 11 million shared. Assay used: immunoSEQ multiplex PCR; TCRdb lists only in-frame clones, some missing. The DNA was the basis for D and trimming; V, J and clone size are from that table. The sample records 170,000 or so clones, over 70% being singletons. The TCR was taken from a woman aged 25 to 39 in good health and CMV-seronegative. The sample comprised PBMCs. This sequence joins TRBV7-9 and TRBJ1-1, with 7 positions matching TRBD1. The CDR3 DNA is TGTGCCAGCAGCTTATCCGACAGGGTTGAAGCTTTCTTT. Amino acids: CASSLSDRVEAFF.